This paragraph covers one T cell receptor (beta chain) sequence. This clonotype occurred many times. This clone's antigen is unknown. No base quality information exists; no much larger clone differs at one position. The TCR beta CDR3 regions were amplified from RNA transcripts. The first round of RT-PCR for the TCR CDR3 was performed with the HTBI primer set and the Qiagen OneStep RT-PCR kit. Libraries were constructed in a second round of multiplex PCR, after which size selection and purification were carried out. Sequencing of the libraries was done on an Illumina HiSeq2000 using paired-end 100 bp reads. Per the authors' processing: SOAPnuke was used to process the raw data, removing reads that contained adapters or uncalled bases, had a mean Phred below 15, or lacked an exact match to the constant primer or identifier. High-quality paired reads were merged using COPE v1.2.5, and each unique nucleotide sequence was defined as a clonotype. Clonotypes were aligned to IMGT TRBV, TRBD and TRBJ reference segments using MiTCR v1.1. The analysis included only V-J combinations with a frequency above 0.0001, which together covered more than 98% of the repertoires. A TCS score was defined as the ratio between F50 (clonal expansion) and ExV (chaos), using BLOSUM62-based TCRdist between CDR3 peptides within each V-J. Welch's t-statistics and random forest reduced around 520 V-J features to roughly 13, which were used in a naive Bayes classifier (R e1071). TCRdb redid the processing of the public reads, applying fastp at Q25 and MiXCR, and retained in-frame beta chains. Every distinct CDR3 protein forms one entry, paired with its most common genes and DNA. The authors' filters were not applied to this entry. This sample is represented by about 600,000 distinct CDR3 sequences; approximately 16% of them were singletons. 2.5% to 4% of the sample comes from the top ten.

This entry belongs to a study of T cells in Graves' hyperthyroidism and ophthalmopathy (dated by TCRdb to the late 2010s). Background on the whole study: Peripheral blood was collected at initial diagnosis, before any treatment. The study also compared thyroid tissue and blood T-cell repertoires from five or six Graves' hyperthyroidism patients. Once sampling was done, hyperthyroidism patients were given methimazole at a starting dose of 30 mg daily, whereas ophthalmopathy patients were given high-dose intravenous methylprednisolone. Whether ophthalmopathy could be predicted prospectively was tested in an independent validation cohort made up of approximately 19 hyperthyroidism patients plus 17 patients who later progressed to ophthalmopathy. The 95 to 100 discovery patients were randomly split 7:3 into training and test sets. To identify TCR V-J signatures that set the groups apart, the researchers used a discovery cohort of about a hundred patients, made up of fewer than 50 with Graves' ophthalmopathy and approximately 57 with stable Graves' hyperthyroidism. The paper describes TCR Vbeta CDR3 sequencing of 135 peripheral blood samples, made up of some 40 ophthalmopathy patients, roughly 75 hyperthyroidism patients and some 17 progressor patients. Summary of the overall study and its limitations: No statistical method was used to set the sample size in advance, and investigators knew the group allocation. Most expanded thyroid clonotypes (frequency above 0.001) were also detected in blood, a finding suggesting that blood repertoires may reflect thyroid immune responses. A model built on a 13 V-J signature distinguished ophthalmopathy from stable hyperthyroidism, reaching 87.88% sensitivity and 81.08% specificity in cross-validation and 80%/75% in testing. In validation, the model predicted progression to ophthalmopathy a median of roughly 6.1 months before onset, with roughly 70% sensitivity and more than 72% specificity.

The CDR3 holds 14 amino acids from the cysteine to the phenylalanine. Only the CDR3 DNA is retained, 42 bases long and in frame from the first base. From V the trimming removes 2 bases and from J it removes 3 bases, while the gene matches leave 1 base of the junction unaccounted for. CDR1 MDHEN and CDR2 SYDVKM are derived from the germline V gene. Ophthalmopathy patients had moderately to severely active disease, Clinical Activity Score of at least 3, NOSPECS grade of at least 4, and duration under 3 months. Patients with uncontrolled infections, other autoimmune diseases, pregnancy or lactation were excluded. Diagnoses were based on clinical symptoms, serum thyroxine and TRAb, thyroid ultrasound and orbital computed tomography. Ficoll-Paque density gradient centrifugation was used to isolate PBMCs from about 10 ml of fresh peripheral blood. Total RNA was extracted using Trizol reagent, and RNA quality was assessed on an Agilent 2100 Bioanalyzer.

The sequence is built from TRBV28 and TRBJ1-5; 7 middle bases align to TRBD1. The sample taken for sequencing was blood. The clonotype was recovered from a woman aged 40 to 55 with Graves' ophthalmopathy. The base sequence is TGTGCCAGCAGTTTAGGGACAGACAATCAGCCCCAGCATTTT. Its protein product is CASSLGTDNQPQHF.